The T cell receptor (beta chain) under discussion was sequenced for a study of OX40 agonist ivuxolimab in advanced cancers. Study context: There were three patients with partial responses, one having hepatocellular carcinoma and two cutaneous melanoma.

Clones were sequenced by immunoSEQ multiplex PCR, and TCRdb holds only the in-frame ones, with some missing. The sample lists over 65,000 clones; roughly 84% were seen once. The germline gives CDR1 KGHSH, CDR2 LQKENI. The CDR3 consists of 13 residues. V was pared by 2 bases and J by 3 bases, with 8 bases between. Anyone with autoimmune disease history or systemic immunosuppression was excluded. The sequence derives from an adult with an advanced solid tumor such as melanoma, head and neck, liver or kidney cancer. Sequencing was performed on CD4+ or CD8+ T cells sorted from blood, taken in a trial of the OX40 agonist ivuxolimab. The V and J genes are TRBV18 and TRBJ2-7, with D unclear. CDR3 bases: TGTGCCAGCTCACCATCCTCCAGCTACGAGCAGTACTTC. Translated: CASSPSSSYEQYF.